One and the same sample provided the 24 T cell receptor beta chains below, sequenced in a study of control samples from healthy donors and cancer patients. Sequencing was performed with immunoSEQ multiplex PCR; in TCRdb, only in-frame clones are kept and a portion is missing. This sample has roughly 200,000 clones, with about 90% found just once. Sequencing was done on a sample of blood. These receptor sequences come from a young man in good health.

The V and J genes are TRBV28 and TRBJ1-2; 7 nucleotides agree with TRBD1. The CDR3 consists of 11 residues. Germline CDR1 and CDR2: MDHEN and SYDVKM. V trimming: 10 bases; J trimming: 8 bases; junction bases outside the gene matches: 7. The DNA of the CDR3 is TGTGCCATGGACACAGGGGTCGGCTACACCTTC. It is translated as CAMDTGVGYTF.

The chain has TRBV11-2 and TRBJ2-2; D is perhaps TRBD1 (5 bases). The V gene lost 4 bases and the J gene lost 5 bases, with 17 bases spanning the gap. From germline, CDR1 is SGHAT and CDR2 FQNNGV. The CDR3 sequence is 16 residues long. The CDR3 here is CASSSTDKGPTGELFF. The CDR3, as DNA: TGTGCCAGCAGCTCTACGGACAAAGGTCCGACCGGGGAGCTGTTTTTT.

This clone was picked up one time. J is TRBJ1-3 and V is TRBV6-5; 9 bases match TRBD1. Germline V gene data show CDR1 as MNHEY and CDR2 as SVGAGI. The CDR3 is made up of 15 amino acids. After removal of 6 bases from V and 6 bases from J, the junction contained 9 bases not matched to a gene. The CDR3 reads CASSAGDRAENTIYF. The CDR3 DNA sequence: TGTGCCAGCAGCGCCGGGGACAGGGCTGAAAACACCATATATTTT.

For the CDR3, the DNA is TGTGCCAGCAGCTTAGCCGGGACAGGGCCTTCCTACGAGCAGTACTTC. This encodes CASSLAGTGPSYEQYF. The chain carries TRBV7-2 and TRBJ2-7, with 9 nucleotides matching TRBD1. The CDR3 loop spans 16 amino acids. J gave up 1 base and V 0 bases, and 4 bases lay outside the gene matches. CDR1 SGHTA and CDR2 FQGNSA come from the germline V gene.

The V gene is TRBV7-9, the J gene TRBJ1-3; possible D gene TRBD1, 5 bases. Germline V CDR1 and CDR2: SEHNR, FQNEAQ (reference sequence). The CDR3 covers 19 residues. With 4 bases removed from V and 0 bases from J, the gap between germline ends came to 22 bases. The CDR3 coding sequence is TGTGCCAGCAGCTCCCGATGGACACACGATACTAACTCTGGAAACACCATATATTTT. Encoded protein: CASSSRWTHDTNSGNTIYF.

The genes are TRBV29-1 and TRBJ2-1; maybe TRBD2 (7 bases). Trimming left V 3 bases short and J 1 base short, with 16 bases between. Germline loops: CDR1 SQVTM, CDR2 ANQGSEA. CDR3 length equals 16 residues. The CDR3 nucleotides are TGCAGCGTTGATGTGGGGGGGCGGATTTCCTACAATGAGCAGTTCTTC. Protein: CSVDVGGRISYNEQFF.

This rearrangement joins TRBV4-1 to TRBJ2-4; 13 bases line up with TRBD2. V lost 3 bases and J lost 7; bases outside the gene matches: 6. Germline-derived CDR1 and CDR2 are MGHRA and YSYEKL. The CDR3 sequence is 16 residues long. CDR3 DNA: TGCGCCAGCAGCCAGTTCGGGACTAGCGGGGAGAACATTCAGTACTTC. Its translation is CASSQFGTSGENIQYF.

The rearrangement links TRBV6-5 to TRBJ1-6; maybe TRBD1 (6 bases). CDR3 size: 16 residues. Germline values: CDR1 MNHEY, CDR2 SVGAGI. The ends were cut back, 0 bases at V and 6 bases at J, with 12 bases in the middle. CDR3 nucleotides: TGTGCCAGCAGTTACTCGGTCACAGGGCGTAATTCACCCCTCCACTTT. It translates to CASSYSVTGRNSPLHF.

A single count supports this clone. The rearrangement links TRBV7-9 to TRBJ1-4; D is possibly TRBD1 (5 bases). The CDR3 extends over 14 amino acids. Germline lookup yields CDR1 SEHNR and CDR2 FQNEAQ (reference sequence). With 5 bases removed from V and 7 bases from J, the gap between germline ends came to 14 bases. The CDR3 is CASSKWGDGEKLFF. CDR3 bases: TGTGCCAGCAGCAAATGGGGGGATGGTGAAAAACTGTTTTTT. The full variable domain, completed using reference TRBV7-9 and TRBJ1-4, is DTGVSQNPRHKITKRGQNVTFRCDPISEHNRLYWYRQTLGQGPEFLTYFQNEAQLEKSRLLSDRFSAERPKGSFSTLEIQRTEQGDSAMYLCASSKWGDGEKLFFGSGTQLSVL.

The chain employs TRBV7-8 and TRBJ1-6; D unresolved. The CDR3 covers 16 residues. Germline V CDR1 and CDR2: SGHVS, FQNEAQ. V was cut by 3 bases and J by 9 bases, with 18 bases left in between. The CDR3 region has the DNA TGTGCCAGCAGCTTTCTGGGGTCGATAATAGGTTCACCCCTCCACTTT. It specifies CASSFLGSIIGSPLHF.

The chain is built from TRBV3-1 (or the pseudogene TRBV3-2) and TRBJ2-1; 7 bases align to TRBD2. Trimming at V came to 0 bases and at J to 5 bases, leaving 7 bases not matched to a gene. Germline CDR1 reads LGHDT; CDR2 reads YNNKEL (reference sequence). The CDR3 runs to 16 residues. CDR3 DNA sequence: TGTGCCAGCAGCCAAGATACGGGACTACTAGACAATGAGCAGTTCTTC. Protein sequence: CASSQDTGLLDNEQFF.

This clone was detected only once. This chain uses TRBV12-3 or TRBV12-4 with TRBJ2-7; no definite D call. The CDR3 has 12 residues. With 6 bases removed from V and 2 bases from J, the gap between germline ends came to 8 bases. CDR3 sequence reads: CASSRRPYEQYF. In DNA form, the CDR3 reads TGTGCCAGCAGCCGGAGACCCTACGAGCAGTACTTC.

V usage is TRBV4-1 and J usage is TRBJ2-7; D gene unclear. V lost 1 base, J lost 4 bases, and 14 bases lay in between. The CDR3 covers 15 residues. Germline V gene sequence: CDR1 MGHRA, CDR2 YSYEKL. CDR3 bases: TGCGCCAGCAGCCAAGGGGCCAGACAAGTTTACGAGCAGTACTTC. Its translation is CASSQGARQVYEQYF.

The chain joins TRBV19 to TRBJ1-2, with 7 nucleotides matching TRBD1. The germline V gene encodes CDR1 LNHDA and CDR2 SQIVND (reference sequence). V shed 4 bases, J shed 8 bases, and the junction held 10 bases outside the gene matches. The CDR3 consists of 14 residues. Written as DNA, the CDR3 is TGTGCCAGTAGTACTAGGGACAGCGGGACGGGCTACACCTTC. Encoded protein: CASSTRDSGTGYTF.

The gene calls are TRBV11-2 and TRBJ2-3; TRBD1 is a possible D gene (5 bases). Germline values: CDR1 SGHAT, CDR2 FQNNGV. The CDR3 loop spans 15 amino acids. The ends were cut back, 3 bases at V and 0 bases at J, with 10 bases in the middle. The CDR3 region has the DNA TGTGCCAGCAGCTTGAGCCAGGGAAGCACAGATACGCAGTATTTT. This codes for CASSLSQGSTDTQYF. Based on the CDR3 plus reference TRBV11-2 and TRBJ2-3, the full variable domain is EAGVAQSPRYKIIEKRQSVAFWCNPISGHATLYWYQQILGQGPKLLIQFQNNGVVDDSQLPKDRFSAERLKGVDSTLKIQPAKLEDSAVYLCASSLSQGSTDTQYFGPGTRLTVL.

The chain is built from TRBV29-1 and TRBJ1-1; perhaps TRBD1 as D (6 bases). Deletions cut 0 bases from V and 4 bases from J, with 21 bases between. Germline V CDR1 and CDR2: SQVTM, ANQGSEA. The CDR3 has 17 residues. The CDR3 DNA reads TGCAGCGTTGAAGATCGAGGACAGCCCCAATGGGGCACTGAAGCTTTCTTT. Amino acids: CSVEDRGQPQWGTEAFF.

CDR3 sequence (DNA): TGTGCCAGCAGTTACTCGGGACAGGGGCGATACGAGCAGTACTTC. It specifies CASSYSGQGRYEQYF. V is TRBV6-6 and J is TRBJ2-7; 10 bases map to TRBD1. Germline-derived CDR1 and CDR2 are MNHNY and SVGAGI (reference sequence). Trimming removed 0 bases from V and 4 bases from J; junction bases left unmatched: 3. The CDR3 loop spans 15 amino acids.

The rearrangement links TRBV4-1 to TRBJ2-1; tentative D call: TRBD1 (5 bases). Germline assignment: CDR1 MGHRA and CDR2 YSYEKL. CDR3 size: 12 residues. Between the trimmed V and J ends, which lost 4 bases and 9 bases, there was a span of 10 bases. The CDR3 region has the DNA TGCGCCAGCAGCCTAGCCCAGGGTGAGCAGTTCTTC. This gives the protein CASSLAQGEQFF.

The chain recombines TRBV7-2 with TRBJ1-6, with D unclear. The germline CDR1 and CDR2 sequences are SGHTA and FQGNSA. Trimming shortened V by 0 bases and J by 10 bases, and 13 bases separated the two germline ends. The CDR3 spans 15 residues. CDR3 DNA: TGTGCCAGCAGCTTAGCGCTATTGGGAGGATCACCCCTCCACTTT. Translated: CASSLALLGGSPLHF.

The rearrangement uses TRBV28 and TRBJ1-1; unclear D gene. CDR3 length equals 16 residues. V gave up 6 bases and J gave up 2 bases, with 19 bases separating them. Germline V gene sequence: CDR1 MDHEN, CDR2 SYDVKM. The CDR3 region is CASRAAYRIQNTEAFF. CDR3 bases: TGTGCCAGCAGGGCCGCCTACAGAATTCAAAACACTGAAGCTTTCTTT. Looking up the rest from reference TRBV28 and TRBJ1-1 gives the full variable domain: DVKVTQSSRYLVKRTGEKVFLECVQDMDHENMFWYRQDPGLGLRLIYFSYDVKMKEKGDIPEGYSVSREKKERFSLILESASTNQTSMYLCASRAAYRIQNTEAFFGQGTRLTVV.

V gene TRBV28 combines with J gene TRBJ1-5; 7 bases are shared with TRBD1. This CDR3 has 17 residues. V shed 2 bases and J 4 bases; nucleotides not matched to a gene: 11. CDR1 is MDHEN and CDR2 is SYDVKM in the germline V gene. The CDR3 DNA follows: TGTGCCAGCAGTTTAGGACAGGTAGGGGGTAGAAATCAGCCCCAGCATTTT. Its protein product is CASSLGQVGGRNQPQHF.

The chain combines TRBV3-1 (or the pseudogene TRBV3-2) with TRBJ1-2, with D tentatively TRBD1 (6 bases). The CDR3 loop spans 15 amino acids. Trimming took off 1 base at V and 2 bases at J, with 11 bases between the two ends. Germline V lookup: CDR1 LGHDT, CDR2 YNNKEL (reference sequence). Here the CDR3 reads CASSQGTVRNYGYTF. CDR3 sequence (DNA): TGTGCCAGCAGCCAAGGGACAGTACGGAACTATGGCTACACCTTC.

The rearrangement joins TRBV4-1 to TRBJ1-2, with D maybe TRBD1 (5 bases). V was shortened by 0 bases and J by 0 bases, with 14 bases between the two germline ends. The CDR3 loop spans 17 amino acids. Germline V gene data show CDR1 as MGHRA and CDR2 as YSYEKL. In DNA, the CDR3 is TGCGCCAGCAGCCAAGATCGGCCAGGGCCATCTAACTATGGCTACACCTTC. Translating gives CASSQDRPGPSNYGYTF.

The genes are TRBV5-1 and TRBJ1-2; D uncertain. The ends were cut back, 5 bases at V and 1 base at J, with 9 bases in the middle. The CDR3 totals 13 residues. Germline CDR1 reads SGHRS; CDR2 reads YFSETQ. DNA of the CDR3: TGCGCCAGCAGTCCCGAGATTAACTATGGCTACACCTTC. Amino acid sequence: CASSPEINYGYTF.